This T cell receptor beta chain comes out of a study of cytomegalovirus exposure and HLA in healthy donors (dated by TCRdb to 2016 to 2017). With regard to the full study: According to an earlier analysis of 450 to 650 of the donors, 200 million or so T cells yielded 90 million to 140 million unique TCR beta sequences and less than 300 Gb of sequence data. An earlier analysis of more than 450 of the donors used high-throughput TCR beta sequencing to judge whether each TCR beta V gene segment behaved as functional or pseudogenic. Of the roughly 400 genotyped donors, 80% to 90% were placed in the genetic ancestry cluster associated with self-reported Caucasian donors. To predict cytomegalovirus infection status, the study brought together high-throughput TCR immunosequencing, statistical association of individual TCRs with disease status, and machine learning. A handful of DR-DQ haplotypes were handled as single units for association and clustering because linkage in the cohort was strong. Among a few hundred genotyped donors of the cohort, an average of 235,054 unique TCR beta nucleotide sequences were sequenced per donor, around a sixth of them non-productive. Alongside the repertoire data, information on donor age, sex, ethnicity and CMV serostatus was compiled. In a later analysis, previously published TCR beta repertoires from 550 to 750 donors were re-analyzed and high-resolution HLA genotyping was added so that TCR occurrence patterns could be studied. A later genetic analysis took genome-wide SNP genotypes for 398 of the 666 donors and used that subset as a discovery cohort. Roughly 300 gigabases of sequencing data and 70 million to 100 million unique TCR sequences were included in an early release covering 500 to 750 HLA-typed donors. The number of donors typed differed by locus, with about 629-630 for A, B, C, DRB1 and DQB1, roughly 520 for DQA1, 600 to 610 for DPA1, and around 430 for DPB1. Both class I and class II loci were covered by HLA typing, at four-digit resolution. The study profiled the T cell repertoires of 500 to 800 subjects by immunosequencing and related them to cytomegalovirus serostatus. All discovery cohort repertoires had been generated on a single sequencing platform. The study was designed to test whether signatures of past pathogen exposure could be identified by cataloging public T cell receptors. A separate validation cohort of roughly 110 different subjects was used in addition to the roughly 640-subject first cohort. In the later analysis, no new phenotypic data were used to find candidate immune exposures; instead, reliance was placed on TCR beta sequences and their occurrence across donors. Findings and caveats that apply to the study as a whole: A later analysis found that TCR association rates varied across HLA loci, with DRB1 alleles showing the most associated TCRs and HLA-C alleles the fewest. In a later genetic analysis, a missense DCLRE1C variant was associated with V-gene and J-gene trimming of TCR beta chains, and the association was replicated in an independent cohort. It was suggested by the authors that the approach could potentially be generalized to other disease states and immunological phenotypes. Compared with equally common non-associated chains, HLA-associated TCR beta chains in a later analysis were more clonally expanded and had lower generation probabilities. Presence/absence analyses assumed roughly uniform sequencing depth across donors, an assumption that may not hold. Linkage disequilibrium might explain the correlated functional status among segregating V segments, but an unknown experimental factor could not be excluded. A cluster of highly shared sequence variants was judged likely to represent a technical artifact of the sequencing pipeline. Because counts were too low, seventeen rarely observed V segments, including chromosome 9 orphons, were left out of the earlier analysis of some 640 of the donors. In a later analysis, several top co-occurrence clusters were reported to appear linked to parvovirus B19, influenza, CMV and Epstein-Barr virus. While some public TCRs were present in many individuals, most TCR sequences turned up only very rarely across donors. A total of about 180 TCR beta chains were listed by the study as associated with cytomegalovirus. When HLA alleles, especially DR and DQ, strongly co-occurred, TCR associations were difficult to assign to individual alleles. Because some donors lacked HLA typing at each locus, the association tests relied only on the typed subset. This cohort had only TCR beta chains sequenced, and the lack of alpha or paired-chain data limited which features could be detected. A later analysis found that most CMV-associated TCR beta chains appeared HLA-restricted, with HLA associations seemingly driven largely by CMV exposure. In a later analysis, around 17,000 TCR beta sequences were associated with specific HLA alleles at a false discovery rate of 0.05. A later genetic analysis reported fewer N-insertions in productive TCRs among donors in an Asian-associated ancestry cluster than the approximately 670-donor mean. Broadly in line with IMGT annotations, most TCR beta V segments showed up in productive rearrangements about 87% or about 30% of the time in an earlier analysis of about 500 of the donors. Some IMGT-functional V segments, including TRBV6-2 and TRBV6-3, could not be told apart with the 87-base-pair reads, so those segments were excluded. Cytomegalovirus status was reported to be diagnosed by the classifier with high specificity and sensitivity in both the original and validation cohorts. CMV serostatus was the only immune exposure information available for the cohort. A few of the identified cytomegalovirus-associated TCR beta chains were confirmed in vitro to be specific for cytomegalovirus antigens. A further reported finding was that TCR beta sequences accurately predicted the HLA-A and HLA-B alleles for most subjects in the first cohort.

Concerning this clone itself: This receptor's antigen is unknown. Base qualities are not provided; no much larger clone lies one nucleotide away.

The CDR3 sequence holds 14 residues, the cysteine and phenylalanine included. This entry keeps only the CDR3 DNA: 42 bases, framed from base 1. The germline V gene provides CDR1 MDHEN and CDR2 SYDVKM. V and J lose 6 bases and 4 bases, and a span of 15 bases separates them. Library method: the immunoSEQ multiplex PCR assay. For the multiplex PCR, a mixture combining 60 forward primers for TCR Vbeta segments and 13 reverse primers for TCR Jbeta segments was used. Amplification of the CDR3 region of rearranged TCR beta genes was performed with a multiplex PCR assay on genomic DNA. On the Illumina HiSeq System, the amplified TCR beta libraries were sequenced as 87-base-pair reads. Per the original workflow: In a later analysis, tens of millions of unique TCR beta chains were counted across the 666 repertoires, and roughly 10 million of these chains were shared by at least two donors. Raw reads were error-corrected and collapsed into unique sequences with a nearest-neighbor algorithm that merged closely related sequences to remove PCR and sequencing errors. V, D and J gene segments were assigned by aligning CDR3 sequences to IMGT reference sequences. For a sequence to be retained, at least a six-nucleotide match to both a V gene segment and a J gene segment was required. Rearrangements were called productive when the CDR3 lacked stop codons and stayed in frame with V and J; all others were non-productive. CDR3 was defined by IMGT convention, running from the second conserved V-encoded cysteine to the conserved J-encoded phenylalanine. The earlier analysis of roughly 590 of the donors excluded sequences that lacked an unambiguous match to a single V gene segment. An earlier analysis of several hundred of the donors called V segments functional above 56.7% productive rearrangements and segregating when the between-donor standard deviation exceeded 5%. A statistical classification framework was developed to diagnose cytomegalovirus status using the catalog of TCR beta chain sequences. In a later analysis, TCR nucleotide sequences were compared against IMGT/GENE-DB human TR gene sequences so that V and J genes could be assigned. In a later analysis, CDR3 sequences and most-parsimonious VDJ recombination scenarios were assigned using the TCRdist pipeline. In a later analysis, every TCR beta chain was defined by the combination of its CDR3 amino acid sequence and its V-gene family, and reads without a unique V-gene family were dropped. A later analysis removed nearly 600 highly shared, low-generation-probability nucleotide sequences to deal with suspected cross-contamination and a sequencing artifact. A later analysis calculated a clonal expansion index for each public chain from normalized within-repertoire ranks of inferred template counts. A later analysis computed generation probabilities with a VDJ recombination model fitted to out-of-frame rearrangements, and checked the results against IGoR. A later analysis scored TCR-TCR, TCR-HLA and TCR-CMV co-occurrence with hypergeometric tests, applying a repertoire-size bias correction to TCR pairs. A later analysis estimated false discovery rates by permuting HLA or CMV assignments 20 times. In a later analysis, co-occurring TCRs were grouped using DBSCAN, and TCRdist sequence similarity was added for clustering within HLA-allele-positive subsets. Co-occurrence clustering excluded repertoires with fewer than 30,000 or more than 120,000 public chains, plus five with anomalous nucleotide sharing. As stored in TCRdb, this immuneACCESS dataset retains in-frame rearrangements with V and J assigned. A fraction of the clones does not appear; measured against another copy, unresolved V genes explain less than half of the discrepancy, and the remainder lacks a known reason. V, J and clone size were drawn from that table, and D and trimming were deduced from the DNA. This sample lists 150,000 to 160,000 clones; 80% were detected once. In total, the top ten clones hold 13% of the sample.

In total, 500 to 700 healthy bone marrow donors made up the cohort. At the time of sampling, all cohort members were nominally healthy, though unrecorded immune exposures were likely present. The donor tested CMV seropositive, placing the donor among the 289 seropositive members of the cohort. Every donor gave a peripheral blood sample, and the peripheral blood mononuclear cells from that sample were used for TCR beta sequencing. The Qiagen DNeasy Blood Extraction Kit was used to extract genomic DNA from the blood cell samples. Input material: PBMCs. The chain was built from TRBV28 and TRBJ1-2, with no confident D gene call. This clonotype was obtained from a man under 40 in good health and CMV-seropositive. The CDR3 loop reads CASSRGAPGYGYTF. The DNA reads as follows: TGTGCCAGCAGCCGGGGTGCACCGGGCTATGGCTACACCTTC.